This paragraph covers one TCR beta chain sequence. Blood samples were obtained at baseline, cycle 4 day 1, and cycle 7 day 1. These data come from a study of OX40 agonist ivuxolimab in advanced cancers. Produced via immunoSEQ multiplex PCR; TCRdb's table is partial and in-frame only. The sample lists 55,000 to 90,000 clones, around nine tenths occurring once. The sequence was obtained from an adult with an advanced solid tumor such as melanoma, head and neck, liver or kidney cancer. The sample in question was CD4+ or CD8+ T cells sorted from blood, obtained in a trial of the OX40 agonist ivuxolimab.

CDR3 protein: CATSRGWTGEAFF. The CDR3 DNA is TGTGCCACCAGCAGAGGTTGGACAGGGGAGGCTTTCTTT. The chain is built from TRBV15 and TRBJ1-1; 9 positions match TRBD1. The V and J ends lost 1 base and 11 bases, in that order; junction bases with no gene match: 5. This CDR3 comprises 13 residues. Germline loops: CDR1 LNHNV, CDR2 YYDKDF (reference sequence).